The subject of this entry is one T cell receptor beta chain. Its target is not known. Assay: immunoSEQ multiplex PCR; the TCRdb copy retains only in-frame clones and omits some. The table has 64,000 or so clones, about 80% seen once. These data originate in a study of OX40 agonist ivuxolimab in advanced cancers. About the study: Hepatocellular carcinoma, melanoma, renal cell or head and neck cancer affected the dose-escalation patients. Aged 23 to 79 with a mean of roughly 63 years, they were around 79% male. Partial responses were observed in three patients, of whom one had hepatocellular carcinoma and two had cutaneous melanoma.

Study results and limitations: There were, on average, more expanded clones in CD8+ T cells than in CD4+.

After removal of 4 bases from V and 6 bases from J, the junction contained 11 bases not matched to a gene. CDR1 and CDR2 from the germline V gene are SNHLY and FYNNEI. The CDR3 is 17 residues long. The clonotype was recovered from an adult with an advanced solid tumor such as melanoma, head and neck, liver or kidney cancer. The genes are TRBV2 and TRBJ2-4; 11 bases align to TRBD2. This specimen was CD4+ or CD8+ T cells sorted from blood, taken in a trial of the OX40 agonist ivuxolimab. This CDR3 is CASSVSSGGAERNIQYF. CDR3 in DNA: TGTGCCAGCAGTGTCAGTAGCGGGGGGGCGGAGCGAAACATTCAGTACTTC.